This T cell receptor beta chain was found in a study of blood T cell repertoires in COVID-19. Background on the study: Samples of COVID-19 (acute and convalescent) were obtained from the United States, Italy and Spain. PBMCs, B-cell-depleted T cells, or T cells were the source of the cDNA or gDNA that made up the material.

Trimming left V 7 bases short and J 5 bases short, with 14 bases between. Germline CDR1 reads MDHEN; CDR2 reads SYDVKM. This CDR3 has 13 residues. How the authors handled the data: Quantification of nucleated cells was approximated via reference gene primer amplification. The assay was immunoSEQ multiplex PCR, and TCRdb's table has in-frame clones only and misses some. D and trimming were read from the DNA, whereas the V and J calls and clone size are those reported in that table. The table has 250,000 or so clones, approximately 90% seen once; the top ten hold 0.9% to 1%. Sample: peripheral blood. The chain links TRBV28 to TRBJ2-5; the D is unclear. The sequence derives from a woman between 35 and 50 years old who had recovered from COVID-19. CDR3 in amino acids: CASTSGVVETQYF. The CDR3 DNA reads TGTGCCAGCACTTCTGGAGTCGTCGAGACCCAGTACTTC.